These 30 T cell receptor beta chains originate from one sample sequenced in a study of cytomegalovirus exposure and HLA in healthy donors. PCR primers comprised 60 Vbeta and 13 Jbeta primers. Here immunoSEQ multiplex PCR was the method, and the copy in TCRdb shows in-frame clones only, minus some. This table holds approximately 140,000 clones, about 80% found once. The specimen was PBMCs. These receptors originate from a boy aged 2 to 10 in good health and CMV-seronegative.

The J gene is TRBJ1-2, the V gene TRBV9; D may be TRBD1 (5 bases). Germline V gives CDR1 SGDLS, CDR2 YYNGEE. The V gene lost 3 bases and the J gene lost 3 bases, with 9 bases spanning the gap. The CDR3 is 13 residues long. The CDR3 DNA is TGTGCCAGCAGCGCCGGGGGATACTATGGCTACACCTTC. Amino acid sequence: CASSAGGYYGYTF.

V is TRBV10-3 and J is TRBJ2-3; D is unresolved. V was clipped by 2 bases and J by 3 bases, with 18 bases between them. CDR1 is ENHRY and CDR2 is SYGVKD in the germline V gene. The CDR3 is made up of 17 amino acids. The DNA for the CDR3 is TGTGCCATCAGTGAGCAAGATCTAACAGAGCCTACAGATACGCAGTATTTT. This translates into CAISEQDLTEPTDTQYF.

V and J are TRBV9 and TRBJ2-2; 9 bases map to TRBD1. The CDR3 extends over 15 amino acids. Trimming cost V 4 bases and J 6 bases; bases outside gene matches: 7. The V gene's germline CDR1 is SGDLS and CDR2 YYNGEE. The CDR3 region is CASSSTGGYSGELFF. The CDR3 DNA reads TGTGCCAGCAGCTCTACAGGGGGCTATTCCGGGGAGCTGTTTTTT.

V gene TRBV7-7 combines with J gene TRBJ2-7; 9 bases fit TRBD1. Germline V gene lookup returns CDR1 SSHAT and CDR2 FNYEAQ (reference sequence). There are 9 residues in the CDR3. The chain's CDR3 is CATGGEQYV. Here the CDR3 DNA reads TGTGCGACAGGGGGCGAGCAGTACGTC.

The genes are TRBV7-8 and TRBJ2-2, with 7 bases that match TRBD2. This CDR3 contains 15 residues. Germline loops: CDR1 SGHVS, CDR2 FQNEAQ. The ends lost 2 bases at V and 5 bases at J; junction bases unmatched: 5. Written as DNA, the CDR3 is TGTGCCAGCAGCTTAACTAGCGAATATACCGGGGAGCTGTTTTTT. This sequence encodes CASSLTSEYTGELFF.

The V and J genes are TRBV19 and TRBJ2-5; tentatively, D is TRBD1 (5 bases). CDR3 length equals 14 residues. Germline V lookup: CDR1 LNHDA, CDR2 SQIVND (reference sequence). V gave up 6 bases and J gave up 1 base, with 12 bases separating them. The CDR3 sequence is CASRPTRAQETQYF. CDR3 sequence (DNA): TGTGCCAGTAGGCCTACCAGGGCCCAAGAGACCCAGTACTTC.

The V gene is TRBV6-1, the J gene TRBJ1-3; TRBD1 might be the D (5 bases). This CDR3 contains 15 residues. CDR1 MNHNS and CDR2 SASEGT come from the germline V gene. V was clipped by 2 bases and J by 2 bases, with 10 bases between them. CDR3: CASSEWLGAGNTIYF. The CDR3 nucleotides are TGTGCCAGCAGTGAATGGTTAGGGGCTGGAAACACCATATATTTT.

This chain joins TRBV2 and TRBJ1-1; 7 nucleotides align to TRBD1. Germline assignment: CDR1 SNHLY and CDR2 FYNNEI. The CDR3 length is 17 residues. V shed 2 bases, J shed 4 bases, and the junction held 13 bases outside the gene matches. The CDR3 DNA follows: TGTGCCAGCAGTGAACCCGATACAGGGGCCGGGGGCACTGAAGCTTTCTTT. Amino acid sequence: CASSEPDTGAGGTEAFF.

The V gene is TRBV4-1, the J gene TRBJ1-5, with D perhaps TRBD1 (6 bases). CDR3 size: 18 residues. Trimming removed 2 bases from V and 4 bases from J, with 21 bases in between. Germline V gene data show CDR1 as MGHRA and CDR2 as YSYEKL. DNA for the CDR3: TGCGCCAGCAGCCAAATTGTCCCCAGGGACAAGCGGAATCAGCCCCAGCATTTT. Residues: CASSQIVPRDKRNQPQHF.

The chain uses TRBV30 and TRBJ2-7; D might be TRBD1 (5 bases). The CDR3 covers 12 residues. Between the trimmed V and J ends, which lost 5 bases and 3 bases, there was a span of 11 bases. Germline V gene sequence: CDR1 GTSNPN, CDR2 SVGIG (reference sequence). CDR3 DNA: TGTGCCTGGGGGGCCAGCTACTACGAGCAGTACTTC. Translated, it gives CAWGASYYEQYF.

The rearrangement joins TRBV6-5 to TRBJ2-1, with TRBD1 matching over 7 bases. CDR3 size: 15 residues. The trim removed 0 bases at V and 7 bases at J, leaving 6 bases unmatched. The germline CDR1 and CDR2 sequences are MNHEY and SVGAGI. The CDR3 nucleotides are TGTGCCAGCAGTTACTCGACAAGGGGGCTGAATGAGCAGTTCTTC. Translation gives CASSYSTRGLNEQFF.

This clone showed up just a few times. The chain has TRBV7-2 and TRBJ1-4; the D gene is possibly TRBD1 (6 bases). Trimming pared 1 base from V and 4 bases from J, leaving 7 bases between. CDR1 is SGHTA and CDR2 is FQGNSA in the germline V gene. The CDR3 has 14 residues. CDR3 sequence: CASSLVRGNEKLFF. CDR3 nucleotide sequence: TGTGCCAGCAGCTTAGTCAGGGGTAATGAAAAACTGTTTTTT.

The J gene is TRBJ1-2, the V gene TRBV5-8; 8 nucleotides agree with TRBD1. The junction had 5 bases not matched to a gene; V was cut back by 7 bases and J by 3 bases. This CDR3 comprises 13 residues. Germline V gene sequence: CDR1 SGHTS, CDR2 YDEGEE. Here the CDR3 reads CASPYRGYYGYTF. The CDR3 DNA is TGTGCCAGCCCCTACAGGGGGTACTATGGCTACACCTTC.

The rearrangement links TRBV6-1 to TRBJ2-2, with TRBD1 identical over 9 bases. The J segment lost 4 bases and the V segment lost 5 bases, leaving 5 bases of the junction unmatched. The length of the CDR3 is 15 residues. CDR1 and CDR2 (germline): MNHNS, SASEGT. The CDR3 loop is CASSPDRGGTGELFF. The CDR3 DNA reads as TGTGCCAGCAGTCCGGACAGGGGAGGCACCGGGGAGCTGTTTTTT.

The rearrangement uses TRBV6-6 and TRBJ2-2; possibly TRBD2 for D (5 bases). The CDR3 loop spans 15 amino acids. V lost 0 bases and J lost 7, with 12 bases in between. Germline V lookup: CDR1 MNHNY, CDR2 SVGAGI (reference sequence). CDR3 DNA: TGTGCCAGCAGTTACTCCGAGGCGGCGGGCGGGGAGCTGTTTTTT. Translating it yields CASSYSEAAGGELFF.

This clone was counted between two and nine times. The chain has TRBV11-2 and TRBJ1-1; 8 nucleotides line up with TRBD1. Germline V gives CDR1 SGHAT, CDR2 FQNNGV. Trimming removed 5 bases from V and 5 bases from J; junction bases left unmatched: 7. The CDR3 length is 14 residues. DNA of the CDR3: TGTGCCAGCAGCCCCGAGACAGGGGTGACTGAAGCTTTCTTT. It specifies CASSPETGVTEAFF. The whole variable domain, filled in from reference TRBV11-2 and TRBJ1-1, reads EAGVAQSPRYKIIEKRQSVAFWCNPISGHATLYWYQQILGQGPKLLIQFQNNGVVDDSQLPKDRFSAERLKGVDSTLKIQPAKLEDSAVYLCASSPETGVTEAFFGQGTRLTVV.

This clone appeared a few times. The genes are TRBV6-6 and TRBJ2-1; 9 positions agree with TRBD1. The CDR3 spans 15 residues. V trimming: 6 bases; J trimming: 7 bases; junction bases outside the gene matches: 10. CDR1 MNHNY and CDR2 SVGAGI come from the germline V gene (reference sequence). The CDR3 bases are TGTGCCAGCAGGCCCCCGGGACAGGGTGGGAATGAGCAGTTCTTC. The encoded protein is CASRPPGQGGNEQFF.

This chain links TRBV30 with TRBJ1-2; D is perhaps TRBD1 (6 bases). The CDR3 is made up of 11 amino acids. V shed 0 bases and J shed 7 bases, with 6 bases lying between them. Germline CDR1 GTSNPN, CDR2 SVGIG (reference sequence). The CDR3 loop reads CAWSVQGGYTF. In DNA form, the CDR3 reads TGTGCCTGGAGTGTACAGGGTGGCTACACCTTC. Full variable domain (outside the CDR3, taken from reference TRBV30 and TRBJ1-2): SQTIHQWPATLVQPVGSPLSLECTVEGTSNPNLYWYRQAAGRGLQLLFYSVGIGQISSEVPQNLSASRPQDRQFILSSKKLLLSDSGFYLCAWSVQGGYTFGSGTRLTVV.

The rearrangement joins TRBV4-3 to TRBJ1-2; D is ambiguous. CDR3 size: 11 residues. The V gene lost 4 bases and the J gene lost 4 bases, with 4 bases spanning the gap. Germline CDR1 and CDR2: LGHNA and YSLEER. CDR3 residues: CASSLLYGYTF. The CDR3 coding sequence is TGCGCCAGCAGCCTTCTCTATGGCTACACCTTC.

V is TRBV9 and J is TRBJ2-2; D is unclear. CDR1 is SGDLS and CDR2 is YYNGEE in the germline V gene. The CDR3 has 15 residues. The V end was cut by 0 bases, the J end by 0 bases, with 6 bases between. The CDR3 spells CASSVGPANTGELFF. CDR3 DNA sequence: TGTGCCAGCAGCGTAGGCCCAGCGAACACCGGGGAGCTGTTTTTT.

V is TRBV6-4 and J is TRBJ1-5; D remains unclear. V was clipped by 6 bases and J by 0 bases, with 6 bases between them. The germline V gene encodes CDR1 MRHNA and CDR2 SNTAGT. The CDR3 extends over 13 amino acids. CDR3 in DNA: TGTGCCAGCAGCCGCGGTAGCAATCAGCCCCAGCATTTT. Protein: CASSRGSNQPQHF.

J is TRBJ2-5 and V is TRBV4-1; D gene uncertain. CDR3 size: 15 residues. V lost 0 bases, J lost 4 bases, and 12 bases lay in between. Germline-derived CDR1 and CDR2 are MGHRA and YSYEKL. The CDR3 loop is CASSQEVPGGETQYF. The CDR3 DNA sequence: TGCGCCAGCAGCCAAGAGGTACCGGGTGGAGAGACCCAGTACTTC.

The rearrangement uses TRBV25-1 and TRBJ2-3; 10 nucleotides match TRBD2. Trimming cost V 1 base and J 11 bases; bases outside gene matches: 15. The CDR3 spans 17 residues. The germline CDR1 and CDR2 sequences are MGHDK and SYGVNS. CDR3: CASSESFSGGWGGRQYF. CDR3 in DNA: TGTGCCAGCAGTGAATCGTTTAGCGGGGGGTGGGGAGGTAGGCAGTATTTT.

The CDR3 coding sequence is TGTGCCACCGAAGCGTCCTACAATGAGCAGTTCTTC. Translated, it gives CATEASYNEQFF. The genes are TRBV10-3 and TRBJ2-1; D gene unclear. Germline V CDR1 and CDR2: ENHRY, SYGVKD. The CDR3 is 12 residues long. Trimming took off 10 bases at V and 1 base at J, with 8 bases between the two ends.

This clone was detected a few times. This chain connects TRBV6-1 to TRBJ2-3; TRBD2 is a possible D gene (6 bases). This CDR3 has 15 amino acids. V lost 6 bases, J lost 3 bases, and 16 bases lay in between. Per germline, CDR1 MNHNS and CDR2 SASEGT. CDR3 sequence: CASRSLARVTDTQYF. CDR3 DNA: TGTGCCAGCAGGAGCCTAGCGAGGGTGACAGATACGCAGTATTTT.

V usage is TRBV30 and J usage is TRBJ1-1, with 7 bases identical to TRBD1. CDR1 GTSNPN and CDR2 SVGIG come from the germline V gene (reference sequence). The CDR3 is made up of 12 amino acids. Trimming removed 5 bases from V and 7 bases from J; junction bases left unmatched: 7. CDR3 sequence reads: CAWEGASNEAFF. For the CDR3, the DNA is TGTGCCTGGGAGGGGGCATCCAATGAAGCTTTCTTT.

This sequence joins TRBV5-4 and TRBJ1-2; D perhaps matches TRBD1 (5 bases). The V gene's germline CDR1 is SGHNT and CDR2 YYREEE (reference sequence). V was pared by 4 bases and J by 3 bases, with 13 bases between. CDR3 length: 14 amino acids. The CDR3 region is CASSPRGGHYGYTF. The CDR3 DNA reads TGTGCCAGCAGCCCACGCGGGGGACACTATGGCTACACCTTC.

The gene calls are TRBV7-9 and TRBJ1-2; TRBD1 agrees at 8 bases. With V trimmed by 5 bases and J by 4 bases, 18 bases remained unmatched. The CDR3 is 18 amino acids. Germline V gene sequence: CDR1 SEHNR, CDR2 FQNEAQ (reference sequence). CDR3 sequence reads: CASSQITTGANLRYGYTF. The CDR3 nucleotides are TGTGCCAGCAGCCAAATCACGACAGGGGCAAACCTCCGCTATGGCTACACCTTC.

The V and J genes are TRBV6-1 and TRBJ2-7; TRBD2 is a possible D gene (5 bases). The CDR3 consists of 15 residues. CDR1 and CDR2 (germline): MNHNS, SASEGT. With 1 base removed from V and 1 base from J, the gap between germline ends came to 11 bases. This chain's CDR3 is CASSEGVGESYEQYF. The CDR3 coding sequence is TGTGCCAGCAGTGAAGGAGTGGGAGAGTCCTACGAGCAGTACTTC.

Of note for this clone: One end of the junction fails to match germline, which may point to a read error. Other DNA sequences of this sample code for an identical CDR3. The chain links TRBV27 to TRBJ1-1; TRBD1 matches 7 bases. This CDR3 has 15 residues. Looked up from germline, CDR1 is MNHEY and CDR2 is SMNVEV (reference sequence). The CDR3 spells CASSPLGQSGTEAFF. CDR3 nucleotides: TGTGCCAGCAGTCCCCTGGGACAGAGTGGAACTGAAGCTTTTTTT.